The T cell receptor (beta chain) under discussion was sequenced for a study of shared clonotypes between healthy human individuals. Replicate PCRs from sorted subsets contained about 0.2 ug DNA, which is 30,000 to 35,000 T cell genomes. Profiling relied on immunoSEQ multiplex PCR, and the TCRdb table lists in-frame clones only, not all of them. This table holds some 2 million clones, about 95% found once. Terminally differentiated effector memory CD45RA+ cells were excluded by CCR7 positive selection of CD45RO-negative cells. Healthy HIV-negative adults with no recent acute infections or vaccinations were recruited as donors. Nashville, Tennessee was home to all donors, who were Caucasian adults. The clonotype originates from a man aged 18 to 29 in good health. The specimen sequenced was naive CD8+ T cells sorted from blood.

CDR3 in DNA: TGTGCCAGCTCACCAAGCGGGACAGAATACAATGAGCAGTTCTTC. As protein: CASSPSGTEYNEQFF. J is TRBJ2-1 and V is TRBV18; D is perhaps TRBD1 or TRBD2 (7 bases each). Germline values: CDR1 KGHSH, CDR2 LQKENI. The V gene lost 2 bases and the J gene lost 4 bases, with 12 bases spanning the gap. This CDR3 has 15 amino acids.